This entry concerns a single TCR beta chain. What it binds is not known. This specimen comes from a study of T cell repertoires in cytomegalovirus infection. The overall study: In public TCR beta signatures, there were indications of both CMV infection and matching HLA type. Findings and limits, study-wide: Based on cumulative public TCR beta family frequency, carriers of CMV plus the relevant HLA were identified.

MiXCR was run by TCRdb on the reads, yielding one entry per CDR3 protein. The sample consists of approximately 200,000 distinct CDR3 sequences, 28% of them appearing once. The V segment lost 0 bases and the J segment 4 bases; nucleotides outside the gene matches: 3. This CDR3 is built from 15 residues. Germline values: CDR1 SGHTA, CDR2 FQGNSA. Sequencing used PBMCs. The V gene is TRBV7-2, the J gene TRBJ2-1, with 7 bases that match TRBD1. This receptor was obtained from a human donor in good health (CMV status not recorded). Some clones in this sample may be carry-over from other donors' samples. The CDR3 loop is CASSLAGTAYNEQFF. Here the CDR3 DNA reads TGTGCCAGCAGCTTAGCAGGGACAGCTTACAATGAGCAGTTCTTC. The whole variable domain, remainder taken from reference TRBV7-2 and TRBJ2-1, is GAGVSQSPSNKVTEKGKDVELRCDPISGHTALYWYRQSLGQGLEFLIYFQGNSAPDKSGLPSDRFSAERTGGSVSTLTIQRTQQEDSAVYLCASSLAGTAYNEQFFGPGTRLTVL.